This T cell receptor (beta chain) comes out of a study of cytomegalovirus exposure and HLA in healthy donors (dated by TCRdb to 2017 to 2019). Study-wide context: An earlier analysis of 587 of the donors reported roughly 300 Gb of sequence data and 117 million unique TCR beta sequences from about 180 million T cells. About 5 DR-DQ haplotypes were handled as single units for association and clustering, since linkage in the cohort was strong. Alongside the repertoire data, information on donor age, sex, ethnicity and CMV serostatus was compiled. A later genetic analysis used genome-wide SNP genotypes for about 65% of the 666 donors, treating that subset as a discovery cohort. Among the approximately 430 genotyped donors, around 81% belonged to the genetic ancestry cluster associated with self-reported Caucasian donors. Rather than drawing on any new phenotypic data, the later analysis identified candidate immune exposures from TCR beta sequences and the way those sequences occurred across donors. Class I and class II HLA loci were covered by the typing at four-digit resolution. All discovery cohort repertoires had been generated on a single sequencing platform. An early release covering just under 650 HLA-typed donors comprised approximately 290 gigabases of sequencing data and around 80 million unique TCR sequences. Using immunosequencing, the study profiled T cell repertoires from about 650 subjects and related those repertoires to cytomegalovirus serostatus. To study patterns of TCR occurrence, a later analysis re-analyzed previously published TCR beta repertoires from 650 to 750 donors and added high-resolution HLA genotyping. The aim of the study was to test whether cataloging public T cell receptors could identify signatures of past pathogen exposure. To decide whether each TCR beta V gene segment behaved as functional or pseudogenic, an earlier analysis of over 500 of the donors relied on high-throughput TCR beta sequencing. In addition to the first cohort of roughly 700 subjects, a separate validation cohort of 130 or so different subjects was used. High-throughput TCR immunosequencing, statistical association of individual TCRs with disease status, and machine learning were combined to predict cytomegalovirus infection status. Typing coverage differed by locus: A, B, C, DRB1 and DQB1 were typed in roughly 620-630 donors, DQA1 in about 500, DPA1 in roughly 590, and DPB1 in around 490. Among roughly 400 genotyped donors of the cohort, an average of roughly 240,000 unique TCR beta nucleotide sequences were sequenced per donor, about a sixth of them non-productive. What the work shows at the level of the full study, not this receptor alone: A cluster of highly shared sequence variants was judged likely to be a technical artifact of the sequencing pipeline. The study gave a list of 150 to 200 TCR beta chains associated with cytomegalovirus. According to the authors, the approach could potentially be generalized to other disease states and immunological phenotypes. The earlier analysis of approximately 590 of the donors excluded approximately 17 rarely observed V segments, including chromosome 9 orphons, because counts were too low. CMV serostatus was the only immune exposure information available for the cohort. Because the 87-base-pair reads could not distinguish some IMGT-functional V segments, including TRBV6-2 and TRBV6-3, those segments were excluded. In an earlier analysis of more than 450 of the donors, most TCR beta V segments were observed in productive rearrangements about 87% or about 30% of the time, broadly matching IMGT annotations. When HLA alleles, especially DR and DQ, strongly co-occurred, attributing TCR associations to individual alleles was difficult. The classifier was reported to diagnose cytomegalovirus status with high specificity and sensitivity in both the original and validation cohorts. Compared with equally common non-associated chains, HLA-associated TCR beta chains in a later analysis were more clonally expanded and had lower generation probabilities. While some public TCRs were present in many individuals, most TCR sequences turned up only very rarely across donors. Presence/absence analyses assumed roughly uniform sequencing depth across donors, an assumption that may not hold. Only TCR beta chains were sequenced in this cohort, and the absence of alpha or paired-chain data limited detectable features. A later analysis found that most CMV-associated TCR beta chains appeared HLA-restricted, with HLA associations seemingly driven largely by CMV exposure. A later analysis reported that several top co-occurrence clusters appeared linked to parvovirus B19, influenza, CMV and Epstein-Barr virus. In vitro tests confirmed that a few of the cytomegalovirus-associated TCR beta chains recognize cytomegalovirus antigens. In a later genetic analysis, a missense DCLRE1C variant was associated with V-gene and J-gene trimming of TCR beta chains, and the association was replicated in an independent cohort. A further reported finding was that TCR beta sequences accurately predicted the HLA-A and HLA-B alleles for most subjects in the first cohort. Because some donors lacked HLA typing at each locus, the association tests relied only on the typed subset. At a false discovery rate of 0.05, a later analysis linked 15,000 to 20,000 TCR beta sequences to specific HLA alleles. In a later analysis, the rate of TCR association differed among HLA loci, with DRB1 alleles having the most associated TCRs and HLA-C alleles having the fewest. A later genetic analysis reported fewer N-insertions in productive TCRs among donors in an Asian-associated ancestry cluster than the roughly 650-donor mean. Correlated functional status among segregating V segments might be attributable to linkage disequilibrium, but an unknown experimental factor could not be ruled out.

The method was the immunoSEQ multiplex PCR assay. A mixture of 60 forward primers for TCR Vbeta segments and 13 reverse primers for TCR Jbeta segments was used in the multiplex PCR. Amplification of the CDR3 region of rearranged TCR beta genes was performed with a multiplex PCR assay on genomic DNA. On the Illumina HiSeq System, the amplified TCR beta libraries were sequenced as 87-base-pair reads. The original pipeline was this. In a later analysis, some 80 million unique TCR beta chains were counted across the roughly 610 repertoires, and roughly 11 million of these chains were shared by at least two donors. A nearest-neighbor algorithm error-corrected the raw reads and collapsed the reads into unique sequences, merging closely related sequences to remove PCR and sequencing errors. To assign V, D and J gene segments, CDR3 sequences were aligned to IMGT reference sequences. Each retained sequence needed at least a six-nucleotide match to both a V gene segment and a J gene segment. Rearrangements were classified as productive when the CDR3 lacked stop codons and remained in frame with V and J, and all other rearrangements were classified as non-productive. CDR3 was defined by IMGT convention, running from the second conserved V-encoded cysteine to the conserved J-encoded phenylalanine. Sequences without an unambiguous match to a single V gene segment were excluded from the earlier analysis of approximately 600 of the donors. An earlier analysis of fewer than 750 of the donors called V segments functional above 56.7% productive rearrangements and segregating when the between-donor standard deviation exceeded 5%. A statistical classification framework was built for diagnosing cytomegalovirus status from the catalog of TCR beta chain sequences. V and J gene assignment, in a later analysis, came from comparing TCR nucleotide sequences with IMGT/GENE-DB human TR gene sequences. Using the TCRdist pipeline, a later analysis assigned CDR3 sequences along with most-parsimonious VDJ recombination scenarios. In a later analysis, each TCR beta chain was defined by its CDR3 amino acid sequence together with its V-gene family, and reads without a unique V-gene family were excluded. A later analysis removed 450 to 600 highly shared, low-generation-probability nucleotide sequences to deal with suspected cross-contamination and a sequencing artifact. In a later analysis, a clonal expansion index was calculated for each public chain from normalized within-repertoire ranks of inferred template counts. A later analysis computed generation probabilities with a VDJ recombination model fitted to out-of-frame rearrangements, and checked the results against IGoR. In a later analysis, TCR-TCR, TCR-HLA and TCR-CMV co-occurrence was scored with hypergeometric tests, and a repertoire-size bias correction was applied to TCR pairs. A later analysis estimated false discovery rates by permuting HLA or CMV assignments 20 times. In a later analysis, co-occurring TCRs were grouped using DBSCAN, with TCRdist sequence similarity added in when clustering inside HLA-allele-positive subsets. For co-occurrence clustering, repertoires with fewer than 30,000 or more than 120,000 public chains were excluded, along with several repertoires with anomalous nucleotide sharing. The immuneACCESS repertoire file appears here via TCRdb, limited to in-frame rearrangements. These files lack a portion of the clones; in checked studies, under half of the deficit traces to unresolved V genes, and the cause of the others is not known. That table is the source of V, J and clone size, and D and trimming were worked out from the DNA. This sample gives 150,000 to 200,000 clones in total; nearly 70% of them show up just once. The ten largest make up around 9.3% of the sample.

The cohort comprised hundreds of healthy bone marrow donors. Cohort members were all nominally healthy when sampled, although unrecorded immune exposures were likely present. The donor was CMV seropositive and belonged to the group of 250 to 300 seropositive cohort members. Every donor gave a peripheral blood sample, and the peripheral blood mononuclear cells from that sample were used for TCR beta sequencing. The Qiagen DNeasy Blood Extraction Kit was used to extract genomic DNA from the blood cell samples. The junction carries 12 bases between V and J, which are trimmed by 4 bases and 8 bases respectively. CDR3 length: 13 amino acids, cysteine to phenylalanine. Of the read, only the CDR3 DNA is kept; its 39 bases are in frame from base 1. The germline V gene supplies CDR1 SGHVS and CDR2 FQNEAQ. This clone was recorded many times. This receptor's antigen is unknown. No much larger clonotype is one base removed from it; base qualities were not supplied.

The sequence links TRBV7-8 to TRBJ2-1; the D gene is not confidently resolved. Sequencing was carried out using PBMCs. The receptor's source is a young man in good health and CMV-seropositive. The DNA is TGTGCCAGCAGCTACGGAGAGGCGGATGAGCAGTTCTTC. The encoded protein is CASSYGEADEQFF.